This TCR beta chain was identified during a study of post-analysis software for immune sequencing data. Study-level findings and limits: F-measure co-clustering was strong for batch-matched samples. Patients carried several TRBV segments more frequently than controls did, and TRBV5-6, TRBV5-1 and TRBV20-1 were among them.

V was trimmed by 10 bases and J by 7 bases, leaving 10 bases between them. Germline V lookup: CDR1 ENHRY, CDR2 SYGVKD. The CDR3 contains 11 residues. Unique molecular identifiers had been added to the TCR beta cDNA libraries. TCRdb re-called the PCR reads through MiXCR, storing one row per CDR3 protein. The table lists a few hundred thousand distinct CDR3 sequences, approximately 31% of them singletons. This clonotype was observed a few times. Its specificity is unknown. The receptor was derived from a girl aged 2-17 years with multiple sclerosis. The J gene is TRBJ1-4, the V gene TRBV10-3, with D maybe TRBD1 (6 bases). The sequencing sample was made of blood. The CDR3 DNA is TGTGCCACAGGGGAGGGTGAAAAACTGTTTTTT. Its protein is CATGEGEKLFF.